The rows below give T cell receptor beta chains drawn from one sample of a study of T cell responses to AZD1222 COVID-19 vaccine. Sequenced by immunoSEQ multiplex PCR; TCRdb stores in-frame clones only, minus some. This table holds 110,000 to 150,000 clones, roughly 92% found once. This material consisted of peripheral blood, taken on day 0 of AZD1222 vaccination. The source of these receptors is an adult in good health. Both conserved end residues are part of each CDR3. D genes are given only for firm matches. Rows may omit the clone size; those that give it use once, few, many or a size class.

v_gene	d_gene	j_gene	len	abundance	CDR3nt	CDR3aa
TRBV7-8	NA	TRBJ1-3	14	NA	TGTGCCAGCAGCTTACAGATCTCTGGAAACACCATATATTTT	CASSLQISGNTIYF
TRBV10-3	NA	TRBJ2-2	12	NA	TGTGCCATCAGCCAGGGCAGCGGGGAGCTGTTTTTT	CAISQGSGELFF
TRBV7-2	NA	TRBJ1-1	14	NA	TGTGCCAGCAGCTTAGGGGGGTTTCACACTGAAGCTTTCTTT	CASSLGGFHTEAFF
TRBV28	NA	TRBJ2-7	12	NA	TGTGCCAGCACCATAAGCGGCTACGAGCAGTACTTC	CASTISGYEQYF
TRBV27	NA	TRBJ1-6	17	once	TGTGCCAGCAGCCCCGGGACACTTAGCTCCTATAATTCACCCCTCCACTTT	CASSPGTLSSYNSPLHF
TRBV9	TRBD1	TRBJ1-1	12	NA	TGTGCCAGCAGCCCACAGGGGGCGGGGGCTTTCTTT	CASSPQGAGAFF
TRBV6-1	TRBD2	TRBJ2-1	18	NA	TGTGCCAGCAGTGAAGACGAGGGACTAGCGGGCCTTAACAATGAGCAGTTCTTC	CASSEDEGLAGLNNEQFF
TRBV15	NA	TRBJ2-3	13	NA	TGTGCCACCAGCAGAGAAATCGGGACACCGCAGTATTTT	CATSREIGTPQYF
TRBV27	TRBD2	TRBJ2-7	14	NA	TGTGCCAGCAGCATACTAGCGGGTGCCTACGAGCAGTACTTC	CASSILAGAYEQYF
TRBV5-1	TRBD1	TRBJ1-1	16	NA	TGCGCCAGCAGCCTACAGGGGGTCGGTGTTAACACTGAAGCTTTCTTT	CASSLQGVGVNTEAFF
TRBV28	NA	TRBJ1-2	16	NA	TGTGCCAGCAGCCCTCCTTATGGGCCTCGGCACTATGGCTACACCTTC	CASSPPYGPRHYGYTF
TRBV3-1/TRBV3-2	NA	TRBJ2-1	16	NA	TGTGCCAGCAGTCCCAGAGAGCGGGCGACTTACAATGAGCAGTTCTTC	CASSPRERATYNEQFF
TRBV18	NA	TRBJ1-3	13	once	TGTGCCAGCTCAATGGCTTCTGGAAACACCATATATTTT	CASSMASGNTIYF
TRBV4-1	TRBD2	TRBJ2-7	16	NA	TGCGCCAGCAGCCAAGAGGGAGGCCTAGCGGGAGGAGATCAGTACTTC	CASSQEGGLAGGDQYF
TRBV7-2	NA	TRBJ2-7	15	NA	TGTGCCAGCAGCTTCGCCTCGGGGCAGTCCTACGAGCAGTACTTC	CASSFASGQSYEQYF
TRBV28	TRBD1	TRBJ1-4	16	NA	TGTGCCAGCAGTTTATCCCGCGACAGGGTAGATGAAAAACTGTTTTTT	CASSLSRDRVDEKLFF
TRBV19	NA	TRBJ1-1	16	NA	TGTGCCAGTAGTATGGGTGCGGGGCGAATGAACACTGAAGCTTTCTTT	CASSMGAGRMNTEAFF
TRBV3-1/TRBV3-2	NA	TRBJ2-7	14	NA	TGTGCCAGCAGCCCCAATCCGGGATCCTACGAGCAGTACTTC	CASSPNPGSYEQYF
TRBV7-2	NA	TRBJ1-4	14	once	TGTGCCAGCGCTACGTCCCCTGGGGACGAAAAACTGTTTTTT	CASATSPGDEKLFF
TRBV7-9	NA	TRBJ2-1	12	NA	TGTGCCAGCAGCTTAAGGTCCGATGAGCAGTTCTTC	CASSLRSDEQFF
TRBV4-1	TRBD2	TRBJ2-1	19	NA	TGCGCCAGCAGCCACAGGACTAGCGGGAGGGGTAGCTCCTACAATGAGCAGTTCTTC	CASSHRTSGRGSSYNEQFF
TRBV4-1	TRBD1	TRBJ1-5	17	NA	TGCGCCAGCAGCCGAGGGACAGGGGGCGAGAGCAATCAGCCCCAGCATTTT	CASSRGTGGESNQPQHF
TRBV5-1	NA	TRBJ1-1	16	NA	TGCGCCAGCAGTAAGAGGGCGGGATTGGAGGACACTGAAGCTTTCTTT	CASSKRAGLEDTEAFF
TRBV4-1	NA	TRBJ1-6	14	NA	TGCGCCAGCAGCCAAGTGGGGTGGGATTCACCCCTCCACTTT	CASSQVGWDSPLHF
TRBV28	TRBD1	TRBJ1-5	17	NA	TGTGCCAGCAGTTTATGGGGGGGACAGTATAGCAATCAGCCCCAGCATTTT	CASSLWGGQYSNQPQHF
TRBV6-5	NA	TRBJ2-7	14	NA	TGTGCCAGCAGAAGACAGGCGAGCTCCTACGAGCAGTACTTC	CASRRQASSYEQYF
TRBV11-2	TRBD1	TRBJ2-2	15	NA	TGTGCCAGCAGCTTAGCCGACAGGGACACCGGGGAGCTGTTTTTT	CASSLADRDTGELFF
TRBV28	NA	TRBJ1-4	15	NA	TGTGCCAGTACATACGGGCCGGCCCTGGCGGAAAAACTGTTTTTT	CASTYGPALAEKLFF
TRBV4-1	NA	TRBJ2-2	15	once	TGCGCCAGCAGCCAAGAACAGGCTCACACCGGGGAGCTGTTTTTT	CASSQEQAHTGELFF
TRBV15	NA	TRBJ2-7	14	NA	TGTGCCACCAGCAAACTAGGGGAGTCCTACGAGCAGTACTTC	CATSKLGESYEQYF